A selection of T cell receptor beta chains follows, all from one sample in a study of sequential checkpoint blockade in melanoma. The method was immunoSEQ multiplex PCR; TCRdb's version includes in-frame clones alone and lacks a portion of them. The repertoire holds more than 3,500 clones, with approximately 22% as singletons. Sequencing was performed on tumor tissue (inferred from file names), taken from a patient given nivolumab and ipilimumab in sequence. These receptors were taken from a human donor with melanoma. CDR3s include the opening cysteine and the closing phenylalanine or tryptophan. D genes are given only for firm matches. The listing skips clone size in some rows; elsewhere it reads once, few, many or a size class.

clone_size: .; v_call: TRBV11-3; j_call: TRBJ2-1; d_call: TRBD2; cdr3_nt: TGTGCCAGCACCACGCCGCCGGGACTAGCGGGGGGCACTGTCTACAATGAGCAGTTCTTC; cdr3_aa: CASTTPPGLAGGTVYNEQFF
clone_size: many; v_call: TRBV11-3; j_call: TRBJ2-7; d_call: .; cdr3_nt: TGTGCCAGCAGCTTAGTAGGGGCAGGGAAGGAGCAGTACTTC; cdr3_aa: CASSLVGAGKEQYF
clone_size: large; v_call: TRBV19; j_call: TRBJ1-5; d_call: TRBD1; cdr3_nt: TGTGCCACCAAGGACAGGGGGACGGGTCAGCCCCAGCATTTT; cdr3_aa: CATKDRGTGQPQHF
clone_size: many; v_call: TRBV11-3; j_call: TRBJ2-5; d_call: TRBD1; cdr3_nt: TGTGCCAGCAGCACCCGGACAGGCAGCAACCAAGAGACCCAGTACTTC; cdr3_aa: CASSTRTGSNQETQYF
clone_size: .; v_call: TRBV11-1; j_call: TRBJ1-2; d_call: TRBD1; cdr3_nt: TGTGCCAGCAGCTTGGCAGGGGGCTCAGCTAACTATGGCTACACCTTC; cdr3_aa: CASSLAGGSANYGYTF
clone_size: few; v_call: TRBV19; j_call: TRBJ1-4; d_call: TRBD1; cdr3_nt: TGTGCCAGCTCAACAGGGGGAGACGAAAAACTGTTTTTT; cdr3_aa: CASSTGGDEKLFF
clone_size: few; v_call: TRBV11-3; j_call: TRBJ1-1; d_call: TRBD1; cdr3_nt: TGTGCCAGCAGCTTAGGGCAGCAGGGGGCGCGGTCTGAAGCTTTCTTT; cdr3_aa: CASSLGQQGARSEAFF
clone_size: many; v_call: TRBV7-8; j_call: TRBJ2-3; d_call: TRBD1; cdr3_nt: TGTGCCAGCAGCCTGGACAGGGTCGGCGATACGCAGTATTTT; cdr3_aa: CASSLDRVGDTQYF
clone_size: once; v_call: TRBV30; j_call: TRBJ1-4; d_call: TRBD1; cdr3_nt: TGTGCCTGGAGTGTACAGGGGGGAAATGAAAAACTGTTTTTT; cdr3_aa: CAWSVQGGNEKLFF
clone_size: .; v_call: TRBV6-8; j_call: TRBJ2-1; d_call: TRBD1; cdr3_nt: TGTGCCAGCAGTTACTTTGGGACAGACAATGAGCAGTTCTTC; cdr3_aa: CASSYFGTDNEQFF
clone_size: .; v_call: TRBV18; j_call: TRBJ1-1; d_call: TRBD1; cdr3_nt: TGTGCCAGCTCTTTTTCAGGGACAGGGCTGAACACTGAAGCTTTCTTT; cdr3_aa: CASSFSGTGLNTEAFF
clone_size: .; v_call: TRBV11-3; j_call: TRBJ2-3; d_call: .; cdr3_nt: TGTGCCAGCAGCTTAGGCGGTGGCGGTACAGATACGCAGTATTTT; cdr3_aa: CASSLGGGGTDTQYF
clone_size: .; v_call: TRBV11-3; j_call: TRBJ2-5; d_call: .; cdr3_nt: TGTGCCAGCAGCGAGGGACAATCCCGAGAGACCCAGTACTTC; cdr3_aa: CASSEGQSRETQYF
clone_size: large; v_call: TRBV14; j_call: TRBJ1-5; d_call: .; cdr3_nt: TGTGCCAGCAGCCAAGCAGGAGTCGGTCAGCCCCAGCATTTT; cdr3_aa: CASSQAGVGQPQHF
clone_size: .; v_call: TRBV5-1; j_call: TRBJ2-7; d_call: TRBD1; cdr3_nt: TGCGCCAGCAGCTTCAGGGGGCGAGATAACGAGCAGTACTTC; cdr3_aa: CASSFRGRDNEQYF
clone_size: .; v_call: TRBV10-2; j_call: TRBJ1-1; d_call: .; cdr3_nt: TGCGCCAGCAGTGAGCGGCCAGGAGCTCCCGAAGCTTTCTTT; cdr3_aa: CASSERPGAPEAFF
clone_size: many; v_call: TRBV4-1; j_call: TRBJ1-2; d_call: .; cdr3_nt: TGCGCCAGCACGAGGGAAACCCCGGATCGTTATGGCTACACCTTC; cdr3_aa: CASTRETPDRYGYTF
clone_size: .; v_call: TRBV4-1; j_call: TRBJ2-4; d_call: TRBD2; cdr3_nt: TGCGCCAGCAGGGACCGAACTAGCGGGGGGTATGGAAACATTCAGTACTTC; cdr3_aa: CASRDRTSGGYGNIQYF
clone_size: .; v_call: TRBV29-1; j_call: TRBJ2-2; d_call: TRBD2; cdr3_nt: TGCAGCGTTGCAGTTAATTCGGGGGGTACGGGCACCGGGGAGCTGTTTTTT; cdr3_aa: CSVAVNSGGTGTGELFF
clone_size: few; v_call: TRBV6-8; j_call: TRBJ1-1; d_call: .; cdr3_nt: TGTGCCAGCAGTTACTCGAGGGTTCAGGATAGCACTGAAGCTTTCTTT; cdr3_aa: CASSYSRVQDSTEAFF
clone_size: medium-sized; v_call: TRBV9; j_call: TRBJ2-1; d_call: TRBD2; cdr3_nt: TGTGCCAGCAGCGTAACTAGCGGGGGGCTTAACAATGAGCAGTTCTTGGAGCAGTTCTTC; cdr3_aa: CASSVTSGGLNNEQFLEQFF
clone_size: .; v_call: TRBV5-1; j_call: TRBJ1-3; d_call: .; cdr3_nt: TGCGCCAGCAGCCCCTTTTCGGGACGGAACACCATATATTTT; cdr3_aa: CASSPFSGRNTIYF
clone_size: .; v_call: TRBV18; j_call: TRBJ1-1; d_call: .; cdr3_nt: TGTGCCAGCTCACCGTTCTCAGGGACCGTGAACACTGAAGCTTTCTTT; cdr3_aa: CASSPFSGTVNTEAFF
clone_size: once; v_call: TRBV18; j_call: TRBJ2-5; d_call: .; cdr3_nt: TGTGCCAGCTCACCGATTACAGGGGAGGTCGGGGAGACCCAGTACTTC; cdr3_aa: CASSPITGEVGETQYF
clone_size: few; v_call: TRBV9; j_call: TRBJ2-3; d_call: TRBD2; cdr3_nt: TGTGCCAGCAGTCCCGGGACTAGCGGGCCCACAGATACGCAGTATTTT; cdr3_aa: CASSPGTSGPTDTQYF
clone_size: many; v_call: TRBV11-3; j_call: TRBJ2-7; d_call: TRBD1; cdr3_nt: TGTGCCAGCAGCGCTCCGGGACAGGGGATTTACGAGCAGTACTTC; cdr3_aa: CASSAPGQGIYEQYF
clone_size: .; v_call: TRBV29-1; j_call: TRBJ2-7; d_call: .; cdr3_nt: TGCAGCGTTGAACTGCAGTTTAAGGACGAGCAGTACTTC; cdr3_aa: CSVELQFKDEQYF
clone_size: .; v_call: TRBV18; j_call: TRBJ2-5; d_call: .; cdr3_nt: TGTGCCAGCTCACGGGAAACAGGGGAGACCCAGTACTTC; cdr3_aa: CASSRETGETQYF
clone_size: medium-sized; v_call: TRBV6-8; j_call: TRBJ1-5; d_call: .; cdr3_nt: TGTGCCAGCAGGGGAGCTAGCAATCAGCCCCAGCATTTT; cdr3_aa: CASRGASNQPQHF
clone_size: .; v_call: TRBV11-3; j_call: TRBJ1-1; d_call: TRBD1; cdr3_nt: TGTGCCAGCAGAAGGACAGGGGTAGACACTGAAGCTTTCTTT; cdr3_aa: CASRRTGVDTEAFF
clone_size: .; v_call: TRBV9; j_call: TRBJ1-2; d_call: .; cdr3_nt: TGTGCCAGCAGTATGGACGTAAATCCTGACTATGGCTACACCTTC; cdr3_aa: CASSMDVNPDYGYTF
clone_size: few; v_call: TRBV18; j_call: TRBJ1-1; d_call: TRBD1; cdr3_nt: TGTGCCAGCTCACCACTAACAGGGGGGGAGCCTGAAGCTTTCTTT; cdr3_aa: CASSPLTGGEPEAFF
clone_size: .; v_call: TRBV6-8; j_call: TRBJ2-5; d_call: .; cdr3_nt: TGTGCCAGCAGTTCCCCCGGGGGCGGACTGGGTGGGACCCAGTACTTC; cdr3_aa: CASSSPGGGLGGTQYF
clone_size: medium-sized; v_call: TRBV11-3; j_call: TRBJ2-5; d_call: TRBD1; cdr3_nt: TGTGCCAGCAGCTTCCTCCGGGACAGGGGTATGACCCAGTACTTC; cdr3_aa: CASSFLRDRGMTQYF
clone_size: few; v_call: TRBV6-8; j_call: TRBJ2-2; d_call: .; cdr3_nt: TGTGCCAGCAGAGCCACCCGATTCCCTACCGGGGAGCTGTTTTTT; cdr3_aa: CASRATRFPTGELFF
clone_size: .; v_call: TRBV11-3; j_call: TRBJ2-3; d_call: TRBD2; cdr3_nt: TGTGCCAGCAGCACGGGACTAGCGAAAGATACGCAGTATTTT; cdr3_aa: CASSTGLAKDTQYF
clone_size: .; v_call: TRBV18; j_call: TRBJ1-6; d_call: .; cdr3_nt: TGTGCCAGCTCACCAGGGGGCGGTTCACCCCTCCACTTT; cdr3_aa: CASSPGGGSPLHF
clone_size: once; v_call: TRBV29-1; j_call: TRBJ1-2; d_call: .; cdr3_nt: TGCAGCGCCCAATCGACCGAATATGAAGTCGGTGGCTACACCTTC; cdr3_aa: CSAQSTEYEVGGYTF
clone_size: few; v_call: TRBV9; j_call: TRBJ1-2; d_call: .; cdr3_nt: TGTGCCAGCAGCGCCGCCCAGGGGCGCCCCTATGGCTACACCTTC; cdr3_aa: CASSAAQGRPYGYTF
clone_size: few; v_call: TRBV6-1; j_call: TRBJ2-7; d_call: .; cdr3_nt: TGTGCCAGCAGTGAAGCGGATCTGAGCTCCTACGAGCAGTACTTC; cdr3_aa: CASSEADLSSYEQYF
clone_size: .; v_call: TRBV5-1; j_call: TRBJ1-1; d_call: .; cdr3_nt: TGCGCCAGCAAAAGGACAGCAGGGAACACTGAAGCTTTCTTT; cdr3_aa: CASKRTAGNTEAFF
clone_size: few; v_call: TRBV9; j_call: TRBJ2-1; d_call: .; cdr3_nt: TGTGCCAGCAGCCCGCGAGGGGATGGAGAGCAGTTCTTC; cdr3_aa: CASSPRGDGEQFF
clone_size: few; v_call: TRBV2; j_call: TRBJ2-3; d_call: .; cdr3_nt: TGTGCCGGAGGGAAGGGGGGGCTATCAGATACGCAGTATTTT; cdr3_aa: CAGGKGGLSDTQYF
clone_size: few; v_call: TRBV11-3; j_call: TRBJ2-1; d_call: TRBD2; cdr3_nt: TGTGCCAGCAGCTTAACTAGCGCGTCCTACAATGAGCAGTTCTTC; cdr3_aa: CASSLTSASYNEQFF
clone_size: .; v_call: TRBV29-1; j_call: TRBJ2-3; d_call: .; cdr3_nt: TGCAGCGTTGAGTCCCTCCCCACAGATACGCAGTATTTT; cdr3_aa: CSVESLPTDTQYF
clone_size: .; v_call: TRBV14; j_call: TRBJ1-1; d_call: .; cdr3_nt: TGTGCCAGCAGCCAAGATTGGGGGGATGAAGCTTTCTTT; cdr3_aa: CASSQDWGDEAFF
clone_size: .; v_call: TRBV14; j_call: TRBJ2-6; d_call: .; cdr3_nt: TGTGCCAGCAGCGCGGGACAGATCGTTTCTGGGGCCAACGTCCTGACTTTC; cdr3_aa: CASSAGQIVSGANVLTF